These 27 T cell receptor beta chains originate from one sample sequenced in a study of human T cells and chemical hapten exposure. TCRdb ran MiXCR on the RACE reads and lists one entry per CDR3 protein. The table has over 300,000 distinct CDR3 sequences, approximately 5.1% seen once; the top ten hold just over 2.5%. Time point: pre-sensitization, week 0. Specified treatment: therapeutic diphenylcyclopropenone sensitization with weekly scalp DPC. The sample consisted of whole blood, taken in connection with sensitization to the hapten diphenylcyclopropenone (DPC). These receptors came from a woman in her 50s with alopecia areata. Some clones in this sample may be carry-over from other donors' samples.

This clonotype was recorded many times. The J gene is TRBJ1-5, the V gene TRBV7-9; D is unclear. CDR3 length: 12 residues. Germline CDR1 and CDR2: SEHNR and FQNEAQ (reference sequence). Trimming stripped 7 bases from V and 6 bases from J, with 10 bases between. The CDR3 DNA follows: TGTGCCAGCACCTTTGACACTCAGCCCCAGCATTTT. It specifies CASTFDTQPQHF.

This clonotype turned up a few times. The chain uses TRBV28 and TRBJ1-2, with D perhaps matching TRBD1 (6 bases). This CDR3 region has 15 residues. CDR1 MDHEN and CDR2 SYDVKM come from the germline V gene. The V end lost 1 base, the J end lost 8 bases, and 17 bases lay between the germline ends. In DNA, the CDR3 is TGTGCCAGCAGTTTATCCCTAACAGGGTCGAGAGGCTACACCTTC. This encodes CASSLSLTGSRGYTF.

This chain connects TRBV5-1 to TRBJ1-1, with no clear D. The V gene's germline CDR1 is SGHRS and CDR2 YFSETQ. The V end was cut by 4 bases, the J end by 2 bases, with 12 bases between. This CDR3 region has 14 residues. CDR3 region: CASSPTETNTEAFF. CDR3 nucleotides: TGCGCCAGCAGCCCCACGGAAACCAACACTGAAGCTTTCTTT.

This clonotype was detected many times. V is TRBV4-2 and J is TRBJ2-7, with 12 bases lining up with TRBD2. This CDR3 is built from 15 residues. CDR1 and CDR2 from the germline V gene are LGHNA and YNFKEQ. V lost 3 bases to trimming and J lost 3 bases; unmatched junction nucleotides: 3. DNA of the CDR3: TGTGCCAGCAGCCAGCCGACTAGCGGGAGCTACGAGCAGTACTTC. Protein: CASSQPTSGSYEQYF.

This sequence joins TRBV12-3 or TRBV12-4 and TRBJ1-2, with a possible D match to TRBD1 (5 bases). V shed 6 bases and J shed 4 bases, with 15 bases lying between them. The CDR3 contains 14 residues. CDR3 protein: CASRETGTIYGYTF. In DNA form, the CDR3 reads TGTGCCAGCAGGGAGACCGGGACCATCTATGGCTACACCTTC.

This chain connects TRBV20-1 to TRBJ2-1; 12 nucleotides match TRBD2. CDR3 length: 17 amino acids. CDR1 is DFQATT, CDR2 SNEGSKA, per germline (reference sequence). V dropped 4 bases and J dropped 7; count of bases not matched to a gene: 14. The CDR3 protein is CSATASGGALHSNEQFF. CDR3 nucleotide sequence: TGCAGTGCTACGGCTAGCGGGGGGGCTCTTCATTCTAATGAGCAGTTCTTC.

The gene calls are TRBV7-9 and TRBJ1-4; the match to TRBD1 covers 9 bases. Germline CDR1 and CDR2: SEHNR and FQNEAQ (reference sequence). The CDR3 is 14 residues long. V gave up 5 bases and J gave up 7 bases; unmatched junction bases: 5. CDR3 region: CASSPGQGTEKLFF. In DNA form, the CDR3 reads TGTGCCAGCAGCCCCGGACAGGGGACTGAAAAACTGTTTTTT.

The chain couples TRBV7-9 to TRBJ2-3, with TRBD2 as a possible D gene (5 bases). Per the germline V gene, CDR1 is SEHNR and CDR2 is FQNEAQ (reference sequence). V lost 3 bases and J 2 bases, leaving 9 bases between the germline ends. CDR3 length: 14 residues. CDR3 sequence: CASSLLAITDTQYF. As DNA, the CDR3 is TGTGCCAGCAGCTTGTTAGCGATCACAGATACGCAGTATTTT.

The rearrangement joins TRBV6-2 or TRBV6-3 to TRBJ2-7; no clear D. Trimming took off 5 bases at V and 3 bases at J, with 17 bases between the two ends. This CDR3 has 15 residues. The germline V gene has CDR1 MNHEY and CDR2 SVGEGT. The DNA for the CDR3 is TGTGCCAGCAGTCTTCGGGCAGGTGTTGTCTACGAGCAGTACTTC. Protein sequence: CASSLRAGVVYEQYF.

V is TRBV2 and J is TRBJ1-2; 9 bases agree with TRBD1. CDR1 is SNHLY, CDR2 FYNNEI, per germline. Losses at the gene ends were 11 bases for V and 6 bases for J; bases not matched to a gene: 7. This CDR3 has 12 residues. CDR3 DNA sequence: TGTGCCGAGACAGGGGGAAGAAATGGCTACACCTTC. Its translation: CAETGGRNGYTF.

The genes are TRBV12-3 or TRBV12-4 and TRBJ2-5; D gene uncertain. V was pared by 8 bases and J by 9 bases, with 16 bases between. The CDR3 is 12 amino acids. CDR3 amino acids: CASGRDSPAQYF. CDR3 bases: TGTGCCAGCGGCCGCGACTCCCCGGCCCAGTACTTC.

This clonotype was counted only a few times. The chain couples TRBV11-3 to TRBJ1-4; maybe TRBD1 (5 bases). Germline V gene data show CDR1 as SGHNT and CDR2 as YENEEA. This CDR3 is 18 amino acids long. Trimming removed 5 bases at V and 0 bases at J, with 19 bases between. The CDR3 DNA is TGTGCCAGCAGCCAGAGAGCCAGGACGGGGGCAACTAATGAAAAACTGTTTTTT. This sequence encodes CASSQRARTGATNEKLFF.

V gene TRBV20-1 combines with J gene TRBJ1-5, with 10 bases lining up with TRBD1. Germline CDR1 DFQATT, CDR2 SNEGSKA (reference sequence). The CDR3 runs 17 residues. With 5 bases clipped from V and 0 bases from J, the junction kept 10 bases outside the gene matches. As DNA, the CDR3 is TGCAGTGCTCGACCGGGACAGGGGTTCTATAGCAATCAGCCCCAGCATTTT. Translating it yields CSARPGQGFYSNQPQHF.

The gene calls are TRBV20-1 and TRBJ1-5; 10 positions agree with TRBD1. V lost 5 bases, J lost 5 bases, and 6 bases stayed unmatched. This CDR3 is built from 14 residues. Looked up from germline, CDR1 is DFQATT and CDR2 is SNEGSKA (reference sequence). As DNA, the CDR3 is TGCAGTGCTCCGAAGGGGACAGGGGATCAGCCCCAGCATTTT. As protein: CSAPKGTGDQPQHF.

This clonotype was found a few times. In nucleotides, the CDR3 is TGCGCCAGCAGCCAAGATATTGCAGGGGACACTGAAGCTTTCTTT. It is translated as CASSQDIAGDTEAFF. The rearrangement uses TRBV4-1 and TRBJ1-1; D might be TRBD1 (6 bases). From germline, CDR1 is MGHRA and CDR2 YSYEKL. The CDR3 has 15 amino acids. V gave up 0 bases and J gave up 3 bases, with 11 bases separating them.

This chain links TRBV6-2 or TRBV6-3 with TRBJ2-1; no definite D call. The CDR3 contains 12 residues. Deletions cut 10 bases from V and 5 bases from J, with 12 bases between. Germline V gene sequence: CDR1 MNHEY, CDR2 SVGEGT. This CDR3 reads CAILSTHNEQFF. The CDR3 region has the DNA TGTGCCATCTTATCCACCCACAATGAGCAGTTCTTC.

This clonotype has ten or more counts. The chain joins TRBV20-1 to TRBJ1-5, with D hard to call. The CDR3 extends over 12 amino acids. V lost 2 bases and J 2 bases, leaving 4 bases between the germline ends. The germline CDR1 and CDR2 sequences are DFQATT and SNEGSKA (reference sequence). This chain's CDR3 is CSARQGNQPQHF. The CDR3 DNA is TGCAGTGCTAGACAGGGCAATCAGCCCCAGCATTTT.

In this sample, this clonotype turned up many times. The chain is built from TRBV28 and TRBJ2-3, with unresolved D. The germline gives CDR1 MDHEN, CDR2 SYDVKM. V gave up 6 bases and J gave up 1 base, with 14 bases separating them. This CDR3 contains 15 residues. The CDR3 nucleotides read TGTGCCAGCAGCCCCCCCCGGATGCGCACAGATACGCAGTATTTT. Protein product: CASSPPRMRTDTQYF. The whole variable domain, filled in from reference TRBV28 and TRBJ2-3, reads DVKVTQSSRYLVKRTGEKVFLECVQDMDHENMFWYRQDPGLGLRLIYFSYDVKMKEKGDIPEGYSVSREKKERFSLILESASTNQTSMYLCASSPPRMRTDTQYFGPGTRLTVL.

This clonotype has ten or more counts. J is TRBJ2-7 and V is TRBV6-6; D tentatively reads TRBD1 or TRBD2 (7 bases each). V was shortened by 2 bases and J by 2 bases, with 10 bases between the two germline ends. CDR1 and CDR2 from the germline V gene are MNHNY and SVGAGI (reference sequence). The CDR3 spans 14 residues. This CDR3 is CASSYAGGAYEQYF. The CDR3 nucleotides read TGTGCCAGCAGTTACGCAGGGGGGGCCTACGAGCAGTACTTC.

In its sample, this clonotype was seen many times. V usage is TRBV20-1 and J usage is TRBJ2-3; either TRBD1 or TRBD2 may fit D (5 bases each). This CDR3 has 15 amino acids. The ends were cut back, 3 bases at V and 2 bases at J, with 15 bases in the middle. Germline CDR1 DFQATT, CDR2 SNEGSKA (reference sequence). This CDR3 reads CSARSGRQTTDTQYF. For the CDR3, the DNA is TGCAGTGCTAGGTCTGGGAGACAGACCACAGATACGCAGTATTTT.

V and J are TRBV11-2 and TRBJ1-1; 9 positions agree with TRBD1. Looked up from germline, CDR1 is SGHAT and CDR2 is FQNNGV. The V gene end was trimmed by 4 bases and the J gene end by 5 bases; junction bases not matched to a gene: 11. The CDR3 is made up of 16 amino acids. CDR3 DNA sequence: TGTGCCAGCAGCTCGGTCCCGGGACAGGGTACGACTGAAGCTTTCTTT. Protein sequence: CASSSVPGQGTTEAFF.

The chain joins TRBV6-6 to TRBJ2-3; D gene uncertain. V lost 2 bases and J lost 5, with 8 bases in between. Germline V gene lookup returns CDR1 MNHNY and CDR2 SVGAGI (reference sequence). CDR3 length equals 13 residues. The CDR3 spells CASSYRLGDTQYF. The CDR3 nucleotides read TGTGCCAGCAGTTACCGGCTAGGAGATACGCAGTATTTT.

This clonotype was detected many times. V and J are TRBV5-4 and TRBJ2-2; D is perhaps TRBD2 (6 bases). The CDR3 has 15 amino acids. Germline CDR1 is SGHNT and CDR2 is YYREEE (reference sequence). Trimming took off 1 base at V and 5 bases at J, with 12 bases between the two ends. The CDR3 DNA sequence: TGTGCCAGCAGCTTGTTTAGCGGAGAGACCGGGGAGCTGTTTTTT. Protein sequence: CASSLFSGETGELFF.

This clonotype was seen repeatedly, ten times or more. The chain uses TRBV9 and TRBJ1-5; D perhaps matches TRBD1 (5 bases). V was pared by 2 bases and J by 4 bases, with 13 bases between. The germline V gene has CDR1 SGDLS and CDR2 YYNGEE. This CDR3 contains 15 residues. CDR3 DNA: TGTGCCAGCAGCGTCGGGGCAGCCCATAATCAGCCCCAGCATTTT. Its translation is CASSVGAAHNQPQHF. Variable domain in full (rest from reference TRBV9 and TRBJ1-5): DSGVTQTPKHLITATGQRVTLRCSPRSGDLSVYWYQQSLDQGLQFLIQYYNGEERAKGNILERFSAQQFPDLHSELNLSSLELGDSALYFCASSVGAAHNQPQHFGDGTRLSIL.

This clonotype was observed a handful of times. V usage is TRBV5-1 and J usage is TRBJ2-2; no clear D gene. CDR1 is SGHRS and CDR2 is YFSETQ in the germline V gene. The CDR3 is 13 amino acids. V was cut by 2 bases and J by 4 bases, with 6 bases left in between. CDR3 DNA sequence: TGCGCCAGCAGCTTTGAAGTCACCGGGGAGCTGTTTTTT. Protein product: CASSFEVTGELFF.

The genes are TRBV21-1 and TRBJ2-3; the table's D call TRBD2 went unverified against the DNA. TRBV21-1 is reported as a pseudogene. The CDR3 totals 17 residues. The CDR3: CASSEWLTNGSTDTQYF. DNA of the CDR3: TGTGCCAGCAGCGAGTGGTTGACTAACGGGAGCACAGATACGCAGTATTTT.

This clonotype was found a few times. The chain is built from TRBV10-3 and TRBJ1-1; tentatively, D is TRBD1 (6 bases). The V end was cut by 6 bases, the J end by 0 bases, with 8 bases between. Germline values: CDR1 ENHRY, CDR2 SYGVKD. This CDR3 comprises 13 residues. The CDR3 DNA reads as TGTGCCATCAGCAGACAGGTGAACACTGAAGCTTTCTTT. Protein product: CAISRQVNTEAFF.